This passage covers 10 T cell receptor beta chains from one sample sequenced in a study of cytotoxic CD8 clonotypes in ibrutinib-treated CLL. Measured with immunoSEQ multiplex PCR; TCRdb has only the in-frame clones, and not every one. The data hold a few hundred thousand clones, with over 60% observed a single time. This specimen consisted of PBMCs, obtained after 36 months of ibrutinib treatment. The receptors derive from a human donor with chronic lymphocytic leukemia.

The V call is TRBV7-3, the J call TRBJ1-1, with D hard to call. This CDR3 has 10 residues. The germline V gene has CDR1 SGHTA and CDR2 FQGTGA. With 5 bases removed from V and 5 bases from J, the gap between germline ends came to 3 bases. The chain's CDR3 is CASSRTEAFF. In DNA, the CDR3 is TGTGCCAGCAGCAGAACTGAAGCTTTCTTT. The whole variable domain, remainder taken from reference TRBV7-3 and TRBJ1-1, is GAGVSQTPSNKVTEKGKYVELRCDPISGHTALYWYRQSLGQGPEFLIYFQGTGAADDSGLPNDRFFAVRPEGSVSTLKIQRTERGDSAVYLCASSRTEAFFGQGTRLTVV.

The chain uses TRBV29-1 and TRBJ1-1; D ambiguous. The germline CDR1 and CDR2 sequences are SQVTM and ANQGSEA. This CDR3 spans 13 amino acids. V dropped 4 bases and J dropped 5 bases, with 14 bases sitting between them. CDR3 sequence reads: CSVGEFVRTEAFF. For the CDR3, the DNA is TGCAGCGTTGGAGAATTCGTTCGGACTGAAGCTTTCTTT. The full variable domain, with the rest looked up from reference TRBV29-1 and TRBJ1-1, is SAVISQKPSRDICQRGTSLTIQCQVDSQVTMMFWYRQQPGQSLTLIATANQGSEATYESGFVIDKFPISRPNLTFSTLTVSNMSPEDSSIYLCSVGEFVRTEAFFGQGTRLTVV.

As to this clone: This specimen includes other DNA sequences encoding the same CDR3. In nucleotides, the CDR3 is TGCGCCAGCAGCTTGGTAGCGGGCGTCTACGAGCAGTACTTC. Amino acid sequence: CASSLVAGVYEQYF. V and J are TRBV5-1 and TRBJ2-7; 7 nucleotides line up with TRBD2. There are 14 residues in the CDR3. The germline V gene encodes CDR1 SGHRS and CDR2 YFSETQ. V trimming: 0 bases; J trimming: 3 bases; junction bases outside the gene matches: 3.

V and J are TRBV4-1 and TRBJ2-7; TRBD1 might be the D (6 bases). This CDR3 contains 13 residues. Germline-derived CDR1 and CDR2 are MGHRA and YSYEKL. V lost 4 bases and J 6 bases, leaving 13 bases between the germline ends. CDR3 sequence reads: CASSRIQGIEQYF. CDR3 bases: TGCGCCAGCAGCCGGATACAGGGCATCGAGCAGTACTTC.

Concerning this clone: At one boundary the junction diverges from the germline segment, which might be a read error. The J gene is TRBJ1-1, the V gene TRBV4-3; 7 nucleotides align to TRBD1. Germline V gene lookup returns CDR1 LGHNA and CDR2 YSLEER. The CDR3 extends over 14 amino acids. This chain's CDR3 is CASSEDRANTEAFF. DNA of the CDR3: TGCGCCAGCAGCGAAGACAGGGCGAACACTGAAGCTTTCTTT.

CDR3 loop: CASSQDTHRVNTGELFF. As DNA, the CDR3 is TGCGCCAGCAGCCAAGATACTCACAGGGTCAACACCGGGGAGCTGTTTTTT. This chain joins TRBV4-1 and TRBJ2-2; D may be TRBD1 (6 bases). Per germline, CDR1 MGHRA and CDR2 YSYEKL. Trimming pared 0 bases from V and 2 bases from J, leaving 13 bases between. This CDR3 has 17 residues.

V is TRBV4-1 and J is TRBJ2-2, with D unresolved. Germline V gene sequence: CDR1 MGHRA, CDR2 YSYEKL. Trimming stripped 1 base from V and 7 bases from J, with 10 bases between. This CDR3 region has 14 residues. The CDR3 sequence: CASSQGLGFGELFF. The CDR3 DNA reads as TGCGCCAGCAGCCAAGGTCTGGGCTTCGGGGAGCTGTTTTTT.

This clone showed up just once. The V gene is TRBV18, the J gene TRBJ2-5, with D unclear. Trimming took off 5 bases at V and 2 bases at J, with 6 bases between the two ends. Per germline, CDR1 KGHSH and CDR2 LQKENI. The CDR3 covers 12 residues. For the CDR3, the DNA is TGTGCCAGCTCATGGGTTCAAGAGACCCAGTACTTC. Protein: CASSWVQETQYF. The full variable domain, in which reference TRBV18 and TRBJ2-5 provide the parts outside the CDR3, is NAGVMQNPRHLVRRRGQEARLRCSPMKGHSHVYWYRQLPEEGLKFMVYLQKENIIDESGMPKERFSAEFPKEGPSILRIQQVVRGDSAAYFCASSWVQETQYFGPGTRLLVL.

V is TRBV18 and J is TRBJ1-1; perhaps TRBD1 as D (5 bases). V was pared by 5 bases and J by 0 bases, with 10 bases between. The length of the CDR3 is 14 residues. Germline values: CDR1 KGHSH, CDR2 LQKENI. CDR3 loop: CASSAGPMNTEAFF. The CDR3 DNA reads TGTGCCAGCTCAGCAGGGCCCATGAACACTGAAGCTTTCTTT.

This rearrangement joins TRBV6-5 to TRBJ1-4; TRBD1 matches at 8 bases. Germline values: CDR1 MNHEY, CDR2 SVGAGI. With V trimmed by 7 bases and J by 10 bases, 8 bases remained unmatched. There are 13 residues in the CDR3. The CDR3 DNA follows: TGTGCCAGCACGCGACAGGGGATAGGAAAACTGTTTTTT. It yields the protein CASTRQGIGKLFF.